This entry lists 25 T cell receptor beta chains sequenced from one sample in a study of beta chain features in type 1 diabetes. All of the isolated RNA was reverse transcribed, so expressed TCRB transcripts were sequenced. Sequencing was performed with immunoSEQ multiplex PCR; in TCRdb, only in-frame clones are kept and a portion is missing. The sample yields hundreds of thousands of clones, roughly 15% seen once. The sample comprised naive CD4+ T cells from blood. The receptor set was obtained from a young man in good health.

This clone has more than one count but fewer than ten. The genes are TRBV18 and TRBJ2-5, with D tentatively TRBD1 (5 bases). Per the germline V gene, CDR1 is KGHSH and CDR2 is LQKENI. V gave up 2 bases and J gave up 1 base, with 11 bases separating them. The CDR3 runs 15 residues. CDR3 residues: CASSPYGHIQETQYF. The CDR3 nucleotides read TGTGCCAGCTCACCATACGGACATATCCAAGAGACCCAGTACTTC. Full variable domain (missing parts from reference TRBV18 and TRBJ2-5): NAGVMQNPRHLVRRRGQEARLRCSPMKGHSHVYWYRQLPEEGLKFMVYLQKENIIDESGMPKERFSAEFPKEGPSILRIQQVVRGDSAAYFCASSPYGHIQETQYFGPGTRLLVL.

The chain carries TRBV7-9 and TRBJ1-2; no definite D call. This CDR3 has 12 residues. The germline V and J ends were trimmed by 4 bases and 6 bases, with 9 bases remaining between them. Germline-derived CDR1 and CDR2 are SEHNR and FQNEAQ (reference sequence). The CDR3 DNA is TGTGCCAGCAGCTCCGACTTCCATGGCTACACCTTC. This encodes CASSSDFHGYTF. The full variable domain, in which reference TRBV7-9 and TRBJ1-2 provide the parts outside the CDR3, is DTGVSQNPRHKITKRGQNVTFRCDPISEHNRLYWYRQTLGQGPEFLTYFQNEAQLEKSRLLSDRFSAERPKGSFSTLEIQRTEQGDSAMYLCASSSDFHGYTFGSGTRLTVV.

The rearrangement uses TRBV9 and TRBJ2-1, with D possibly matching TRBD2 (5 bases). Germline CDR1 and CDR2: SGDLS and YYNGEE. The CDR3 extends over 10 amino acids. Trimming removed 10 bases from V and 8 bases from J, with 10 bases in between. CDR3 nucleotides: TGTGCCTCGGGGTCGGATGAGCAGTTCTTC. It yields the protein CASGSDEQFF.

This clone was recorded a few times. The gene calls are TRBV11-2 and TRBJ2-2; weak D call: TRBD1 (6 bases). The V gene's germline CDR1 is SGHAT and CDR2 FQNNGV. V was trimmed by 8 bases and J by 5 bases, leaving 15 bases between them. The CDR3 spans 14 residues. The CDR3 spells CASVWGRGTGELFF. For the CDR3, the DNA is TGTGCCAGCGTTTGGGGGCGAGGGACCGGGGAGCTGTTTTTT.

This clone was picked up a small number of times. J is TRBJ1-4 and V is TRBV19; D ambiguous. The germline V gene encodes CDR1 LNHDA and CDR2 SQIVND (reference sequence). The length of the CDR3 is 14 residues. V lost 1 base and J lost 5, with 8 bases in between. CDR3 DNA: TGTGCCAGTAGTATAGGCCGGAGAAATGAAAAACTGTTTTTT. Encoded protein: CASSIGRRNEKLFF.

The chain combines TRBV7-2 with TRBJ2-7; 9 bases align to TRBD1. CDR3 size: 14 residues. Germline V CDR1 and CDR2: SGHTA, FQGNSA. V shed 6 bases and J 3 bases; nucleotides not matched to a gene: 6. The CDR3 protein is CASSIDRGFYEQYF. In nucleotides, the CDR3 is TGTGCCAGCAGTATCGACAGGGGGTTCTACGAGCAGTACTTC.

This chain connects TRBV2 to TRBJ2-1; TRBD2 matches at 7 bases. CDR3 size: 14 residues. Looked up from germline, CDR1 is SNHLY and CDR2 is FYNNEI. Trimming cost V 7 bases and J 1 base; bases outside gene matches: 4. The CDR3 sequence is CASKGRGSYNEQFF. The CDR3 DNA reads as TGTGCCAGCAAAGGGCGGGGGTCCTACAATGAGCAGTTCTTC.

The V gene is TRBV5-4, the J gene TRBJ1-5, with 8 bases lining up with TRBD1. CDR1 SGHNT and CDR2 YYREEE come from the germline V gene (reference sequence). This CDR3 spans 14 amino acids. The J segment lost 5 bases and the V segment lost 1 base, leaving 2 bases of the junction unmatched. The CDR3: CASSLKDRDQPQHF. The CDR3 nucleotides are TGTGCCAGCAGCTTGAAGGACAGGGATCAGCCCCAGCATTTT.

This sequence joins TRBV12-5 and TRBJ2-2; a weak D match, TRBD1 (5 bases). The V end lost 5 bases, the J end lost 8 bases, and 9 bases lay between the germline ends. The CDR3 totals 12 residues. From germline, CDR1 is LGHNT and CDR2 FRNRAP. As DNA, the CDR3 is TGTGCTAGTGGTCGGACAAGTGGGGAGCTGTTTTTT. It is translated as CASGRTSGELFF.

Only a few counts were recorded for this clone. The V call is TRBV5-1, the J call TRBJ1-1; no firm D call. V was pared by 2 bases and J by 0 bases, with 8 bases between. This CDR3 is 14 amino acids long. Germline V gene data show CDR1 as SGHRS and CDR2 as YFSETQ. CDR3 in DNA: TGCGCCAGCAGCTTTACAGAGATGAACACTGAAGCTTTCTTT. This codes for CASSFTEMNTEAFF.

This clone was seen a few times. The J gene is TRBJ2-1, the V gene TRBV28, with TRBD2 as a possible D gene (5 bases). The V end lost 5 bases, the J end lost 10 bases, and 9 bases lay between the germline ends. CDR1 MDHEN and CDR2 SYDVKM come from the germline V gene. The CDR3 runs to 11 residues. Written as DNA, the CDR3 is TGTGCCAGCAGTGGGAGAGGGGAGCAGTTCTTC. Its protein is CASSGRGEQFF.

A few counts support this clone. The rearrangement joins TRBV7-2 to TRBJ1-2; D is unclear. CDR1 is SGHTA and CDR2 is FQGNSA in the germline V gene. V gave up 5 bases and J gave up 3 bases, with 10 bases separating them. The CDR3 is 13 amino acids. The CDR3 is CASSPAADYGYTF. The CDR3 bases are TGTGCCAGCAGCCCGGCAGCGGACTATGGCTACACCTTC. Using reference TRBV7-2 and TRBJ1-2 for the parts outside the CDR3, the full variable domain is GAGVSQSPSNKVTEKGKDVELRCDPISGHTALYWYRQSLGQGLEFLIYFQGNSAPDKSGLPSDRFSAERTGGSVSTLTIQRTQQEDSAVYLCASSPAADYGYTFGSGTRLTVV.

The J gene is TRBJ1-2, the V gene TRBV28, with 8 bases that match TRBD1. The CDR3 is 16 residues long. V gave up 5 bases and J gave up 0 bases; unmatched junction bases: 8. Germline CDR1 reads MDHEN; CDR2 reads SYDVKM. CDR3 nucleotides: TGTGCCAGCAGTAATAGACAGGGGAAGGCTAACTATGGCTACACCTTC. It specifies CASSNRQGKANYGYTF.

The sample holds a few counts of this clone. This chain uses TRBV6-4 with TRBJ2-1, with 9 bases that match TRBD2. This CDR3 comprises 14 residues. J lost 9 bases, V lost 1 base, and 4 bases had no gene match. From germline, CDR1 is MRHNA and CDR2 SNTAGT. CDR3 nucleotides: TGTGCCAGCAGTGACTGGCGGGAGGGGGGTGAGCAGTTCTTC. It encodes CASSDWREGGEQFF.

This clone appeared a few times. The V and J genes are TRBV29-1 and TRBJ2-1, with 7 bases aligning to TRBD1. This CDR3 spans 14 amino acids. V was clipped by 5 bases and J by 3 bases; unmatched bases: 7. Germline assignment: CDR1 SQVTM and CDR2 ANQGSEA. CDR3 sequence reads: CSVIGGLGYNEQFF. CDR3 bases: TGCAGCGTTATAGGGGGCTTGGGCTACAATGAGCAGTTCTTC.

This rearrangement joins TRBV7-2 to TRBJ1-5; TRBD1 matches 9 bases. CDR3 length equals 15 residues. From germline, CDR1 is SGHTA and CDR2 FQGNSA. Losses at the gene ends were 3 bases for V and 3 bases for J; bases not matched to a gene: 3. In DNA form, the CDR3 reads TGTGCCAGCAGCTTTACAGGGGGCGACAATCAGCCCCAGCATTTT. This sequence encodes CASSFTGGDNQPQHF. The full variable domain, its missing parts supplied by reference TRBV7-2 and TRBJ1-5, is GAGVSQSPSNKVTEKGKDVELRCDPISGHTALYWYRQSLGQGLEFLIYFQGNSAPDKSGLPSDRFSAERTGGSVSTLTIQRTQQEDSAVYLCASSFTGGDNQPQHFGDGTRLSIL.

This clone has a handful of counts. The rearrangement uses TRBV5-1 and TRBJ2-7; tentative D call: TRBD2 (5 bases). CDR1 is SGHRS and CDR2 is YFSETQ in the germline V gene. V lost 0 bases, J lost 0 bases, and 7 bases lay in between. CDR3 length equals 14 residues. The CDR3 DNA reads TGCGCCAGCAGCTTGGACGGGGTCTCCTACGAGCAGTACTTC. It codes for CASSLDGVSYEQYF.

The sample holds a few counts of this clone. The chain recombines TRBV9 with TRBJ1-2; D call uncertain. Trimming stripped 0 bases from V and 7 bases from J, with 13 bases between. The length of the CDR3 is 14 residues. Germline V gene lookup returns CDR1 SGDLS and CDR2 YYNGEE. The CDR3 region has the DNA TGTGCCAGCAGCGTAGGGGCGGATCTACGTGGCTACACCTTC. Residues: CASSVGADLRGYTF.

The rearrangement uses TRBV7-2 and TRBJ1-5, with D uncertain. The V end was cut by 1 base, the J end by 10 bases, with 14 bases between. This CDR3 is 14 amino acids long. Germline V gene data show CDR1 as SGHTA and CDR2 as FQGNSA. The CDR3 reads CASSLGGISKPQHF. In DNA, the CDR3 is TGTGCCAGCAGCTTAGGCGGGATCTCCAAACCCCAGCATTTT.

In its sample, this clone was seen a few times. The CDR3 sequence: CATSRQTGYEQYF. For the CDR3, the DNA is TGTGCCACCAGCAGACAAACAGGATACGAGCAGTACTTC. The chain is built from TRBV15 and TRBJ2-7; tentative D call: TRBD1 (5 bases). CDR1 is LNHNV, CDR2 YYDKDF, per germline (reference sequence). V lost 2 bases, J lost 4 bases, and 9 bases lay in between. CDR3 length: 13 amino acids.

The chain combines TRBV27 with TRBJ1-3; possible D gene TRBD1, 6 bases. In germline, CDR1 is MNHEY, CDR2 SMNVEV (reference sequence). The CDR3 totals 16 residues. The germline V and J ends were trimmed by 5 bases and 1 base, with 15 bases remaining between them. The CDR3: CASSRGDTTSGNTIYF. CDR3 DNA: TGTGCCAGCAGTCGAGGGGACACTACATCTGGAAACACCATATATTTT.

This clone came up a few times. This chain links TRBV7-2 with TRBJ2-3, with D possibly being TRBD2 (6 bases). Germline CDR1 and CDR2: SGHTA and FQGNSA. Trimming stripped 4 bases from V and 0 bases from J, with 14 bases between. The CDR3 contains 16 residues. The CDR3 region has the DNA TGTGCCAGCAGCTCCTCTCCTAGCGTTAGCACAGATACGCAGTATTTT. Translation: CASSSSPSVSTDTQYF.

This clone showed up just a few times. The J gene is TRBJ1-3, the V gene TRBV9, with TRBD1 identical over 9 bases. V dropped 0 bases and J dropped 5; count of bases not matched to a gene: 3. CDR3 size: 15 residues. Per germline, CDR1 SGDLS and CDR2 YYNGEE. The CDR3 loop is CASSVEGTGRNTIYF. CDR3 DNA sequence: TGTGCCAGCAGCGTAGAGGGGACAGGGAGAAACACCATATATTTT.

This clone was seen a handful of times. The DNA of the CDR3 is TGTGCCAGCAGACTGACTGACTCTGGAAACACCATATATTTT. This gives the protein CASRLTDSGNTIYF. The rearrangement links TRBV6-1 to TRBJ1-3; D is ambiguous. Germline V CDR1 and CDR2: MNHNS, SASEGT. With 6 bases removed from V and 0 bases from J, the gap between germline ends came to 9 bases. This CDR3 has 14 amino acids.

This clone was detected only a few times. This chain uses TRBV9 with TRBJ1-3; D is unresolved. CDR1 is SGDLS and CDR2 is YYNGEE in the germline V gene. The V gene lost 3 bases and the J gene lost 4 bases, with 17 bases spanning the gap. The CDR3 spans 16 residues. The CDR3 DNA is TGTGCCAGCAGCGCCTCGAACCGGGCAGTCGGAAACACCATATATTTT. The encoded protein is CASSASNRAVGNTIYF.